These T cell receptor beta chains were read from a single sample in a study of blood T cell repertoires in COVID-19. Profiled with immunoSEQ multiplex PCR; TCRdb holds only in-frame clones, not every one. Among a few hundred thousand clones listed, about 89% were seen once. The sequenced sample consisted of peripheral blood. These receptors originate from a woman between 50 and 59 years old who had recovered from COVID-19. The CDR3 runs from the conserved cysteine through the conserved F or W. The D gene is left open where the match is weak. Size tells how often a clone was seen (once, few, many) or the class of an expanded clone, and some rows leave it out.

CASSSDSYSNQPQHF	TGTGCCAGCAGTTCGGACAGTTATAGCAATCAGCCCCAGCATTTT	TRBJ1-5	-	-	TRBV28
CASSPQELAYEQYF	TGTGCCAGCTCACCACAGGAGCTAGCGTACGAGCAGTACTTC	TRBJ2-7	-	-	TRBV18
CASSGQTAGANVLTF	TGTGCCAGTAGTGGACAAACGGCTGGGGCCAACGTCCTGACTTTC	TRBJ2-6	-	-	TRBV19
CASSLSGGSTDTQYF	TGTGCCAGCAGCCTGAGCGGGGGGAGCACAGATACGCAGTATTTT	TRBJ2-3	TRBD2	-	TRBV11-1
CASSWGGNSPLHF	TGTGCCAGCAGTTGGGGGGGGAATTCACCCCTCCACTTT	TRBJ1-6	-	-	TRBV28
CASTLTGQAVNEQFF	TGTGCCAGCACCCTTACGGGACAGGCGGTTAATGAGCAGTTCTTC	TRBJ2-1	TRBD1	few	TRBV7-9
CASSWRRKDEQFF	TGTGCCAGCAGCTGGAGGCGTAAGGACGAGCAGTTCTTC	TRBJ2-1	-	-	TRBV3-1/TRBV3-2
CASSASGGPQETQYF	TGTGCCAGCAGTGCTAGCGGGGGACCCCAAGAGACCCAGTACTTC	TRBJ2-5	TRBD2	once	TRBV2
CSASRVGLAKNIQYF	TGCAGTGCTAGTAGGGTGGGACTAGCCAAAAACATTCAGTACTTC	TRBJ2-4	-	-	TRBV20-1
CASSSRDRGTGELFF	TGTGCCAGCAGCTCCCGGGACAGGGGCACCGGGGAGCTGTTTTTT	TRBJ2-2	TRBD1	-	TRBV11-2
CAISQLAGGVDTQYF	TGTGCCATCAGCCAACTAGCGGGAGGTGTAGATACGCAGTATTTT	TRBJ2-3	TRBD2	-	TRBV10-3
CAWSPLSGTMKQYF	TGTGCCTGGAGTCCCCTGAGCGGGACTATGAAGCAGTACTTC	TRBJ2-7	TRBD2	-	TRBV30
CATSRDGGAGGGYTF	TGTGCCACCAGCAGAGATGGCGGGGCAGGGGGTGGCTACACCTTC	TRBJ1-2	TRBD1	-	TRBV15
CASSRVINEKLFF	TGTGCCAGTAGCAGGGTCATTAATGAAAAACTGTTTTTT	TRBJ1-4	-	-	TRBV19
CASSFGGGARETQYF	TGCGCCAGCAGCTTTGGCGGGGGGGCCAGAGAGACCCAGTACTTC	TRBJ2-5	TRBD2	once	TRBV5-1
CASSSNREEAYEQYF	TGTGCCAGCAGCTCGAATCGGGAGGAAGCCTACGAGCAGTACTTC	TRBJ2-7	TRBD2	-	TRBV7-9
CASSLGTVLNSPLHF	TGTGCCAGCAGCCTCGGGACAGTCCTTAATTCACCCCTCCACTTT	TRBJ1-6	TRBD1	few	TRBV3-1/TRBV3-2
CASSDGQFDTEAFF	TGTGCCAGCAGTGATGGGCAGTTTGACACTGAAGCTTTCTTT	TRBJ1-1	-	-	TRBV2
CASSSGGTRTGELFF	TGTGCCAGCAGCTCAGGCGGGACTAGGACCGGGGAGCTGTTTTTT	TRBJ2-2	TRBD2	-	TRBV7-2
CASSQQGGSYNEQFF	TGTGCCAGCTCACAACAGGGGGGCTCCTACAATGAGCAGTTCTTC	TRBJ2-1	TRBD1	-	TRBV18
CASSLRQGRNQPQHF	TGTGCCAGCAGTTTGCGACAGGGGCGCAATCAGCCCCAGCATTTT	TRBJ1-5	TRBD1	few	TRBV6-5
CASQRNQGANVLTF	TGTGCCAGCCAGCGGAATCAGGGGGCCAACGTCCTGACTTTC	TRBJ2-6	-	-	TRBV6-5
CASRFGGAALVPKETQYF	TGTGCCAGCAGATTCGGCGGGGCAGCGTTAGTTCCTAAAGAGACCCAGTACTTC	TRBJ2-5	-	-	TRBV7-4
CASSLAARTGHYEQYF	TGTGCCAGCAGCTTAGCTGCGAGGACTGGCCACTACGAGCAGTACTTC	TRBJ2-7	-	-	TRBV7-2
CASSPLRGPGNTIYF	TGCGCCAGCAGCCCGCTCAGGGGGCCTGGAAACACCATATATTTT	TRBJ1-3	TRBD1	-	TRBV4-3
CASSGGLARNEQFF	TGTGCCAGCAGTGGGGGACTAGCGCGCAATGAGCAGTTCTTC	TRBJ2-1	TRBD2	-	TRBV28
CASSQNPPGGLGGTQYF	TGTGCCAGCAGCCAGAACCCCCCGGGGGGGCTGGGGGGGACCCAGTACTTC	TRBJ2-5	TRBD2	-	TRBV3-1/TRBV3-2
CASSPSSGRAPGETQYF	TGTGCCAGCAGCCCTAGTAGCGGGAGGGCCCCTGGGGAGACCCAGTACTTC	TRBJ2-5	TRBD2	once	TRBV7-2
CATSSSFDYEQYF	TGCGCCACCTCGTCTAGCTTTGATTACGAGCAGTACTTC	TRBJ2-7	-	-	TRBV10-1
CASSGQGSTYEQYF	TGTGCCAGCAGCGGACAGGGGTCCACCTACGAGCAGTACTTC	TRBJ2-7	TRBD1	-	TRBV6-2/TRBV6-3
CASSATVGYNEQFF	TGTGCCAGCAGCGCTACAGTGGGTTACAATGAGCAGTTCTTC	TRBJ2-1	-	-	TRBV28
CASWDSVEGYEQYF	TGTGCCTCCTGGGACAGTGTCGAGGGGTACGAGCAGTACTTC	TRBJ2-7	TRBD1	few	TRBV27
CASSLEGLYNEQFF	TGTGCCAGCAGCCTCGAGGGACTATACAATGAGCAGTTCTTC	TRBJ2-1	TRBD2	few	TRBV7-2
CASSQGGGQLYTF	TGTGCCAGCAGCCAAGGGGGTGGACAGCTCTACACCTTC	TRBJ1-2	-	-	TRBV3-1/TRBV3-2
CASTRVPNYGYTF	TGTGCCAGCACGAGAGTTCCTAACTATGGCTACACCTTC	TRBJ1-2	-	-	TRBV6-5
CSADSYSNQPQHF	TGCAGCGCTGACAGTTATAGCAATCAGCCCCAGCATTTT	TRBJ1-5	-	-	TRBV29-1
CASSFLSVQYF	TGTGCCAGCAGTTTCCTCTCGGTTCAGTACTTC	TRBJ2-4	-	-	TRBV28
CASSVGQGGGEKLFF	TGTGCCAGCAGTGTAGGACAGGGGGGAGGCGAAAAACTGTTTTTT	TRBJ1-4	TRBD1	-	TRBV6-6
CASSQLTGGEQYF	TGTGCCAGCAGCCAACTGACAGGGGGCGAGCAGTACTTC	TRBJ2-7	TRBD1	many	TRBV3-1/TRBV3-2
CASSPGTGGNEQYF	TGCGCCAGCAGCCCCGGGACAGGGGGCAACGAGCAGTACTTC	TRBJ2-7	TRBD1	-	TRBV5-1
CASSPMAGQGGYGYTF	TGTGCCAGCAGCCCCATGGCGGGACAGGGTGGATATGGCTACACCTTC	TRBJ1-2	TRBD1	-	TRBV7-9
CASSSPGGDTQYF	TGTGCCAGCAGCTCCCCGGGAGGGGATACGCAGTATTTT	TRBJ2-3	TRBD2	once	TRBV12-3/TRBV12-4
CAWSQGVGQPQHF	TGTGCCTGGAGCCAGGGGGTCGGTCAGCCCCAGCATTTT	TRBJ1-5	TRBD1	-	TRBV30
CAWSVPGTGQVEAFF	TGTGCCTGGAGTGTCCCCGGGACAGGTCAGGTTGAAGCTTTCTTT	TRBJ1-1	TRBD1	-	TRBV30
CSASDSGLSYEQYF	TGCAGTGCTAGTGATAGCGGACTCTCCTACGAGCAGTACTTC	TRBJ2-7	-	-	TRBV20-1
CASTPRGGDTGELFF	TGTGCCAGCACACCAAGGGGGGGGGACACCGGGGAGCTGTTTTTT	TRBJ2-2	-	-	TRBV27
CASSYSIEYSPLHF	TGTGCCAGCAGTTACTCGATCGAGTACTCACCCCTCCACTTT	TRBJ1-6	-	-	TRBV6-2/TRBV6-3
CASSSGWPLEQYF	TGTGCCAGCAGTTCAGGGTGGCCCCTCGAGCAGTACTTC	TRBJ2-7	-	-	TRBV28
CASSLASSGTLHGYTF	TGTGCCAGCAGCTTAGCATCTTCCGGGACACTGCATGGCTACACCTTC	TRBJ1-2	-	-	TRBV7-2
CATSDFTGGGKFF	TGTGCCACCAGTGATTTCACAGGGGGAGGAAAGTTCTTC	TRBJ2-1	TRBD1	few	TRBV24-1
CASSVSGSTDTQYF	TGTGCCAGCAGCGTTAGCGGGAGCACAGATACGCAGTATTTT	TRBJ2-3	TRBD2	-	TRBV13